The 28 T cell receptor beta chains presented below share a single source sample, sequenced in a study of cytomegalovirus exposure and HLA in healthy donors (dated by TCRdb to 2016 to 2017). To prepare the library, the immunoSEQ multiplex PCR assay was applied. TCRdb took over this immuneACCESS table, retaining in-frame rearrangements with V and J assigned. Such tables are incomplete; in checked studies, under half of the missing clones stem from an unresolved V gene, and the remainder is unexplained. In all, the sample holds some 100,000 clones, and around nine tenths of those were seen once. The top ten clones comprise roughly 2.2% of the sample. The sequenced material came from PBMCs. The receptors were sampled from a woman in her late teens or twenties in good health and CMV-seronegative.

V usage is TRBV9 and J usage is TRBJ2-1; 12 positions agree with TRBD2. With V trimmed by 0 bases and J by 6 bases, 7 bases remained unmatched. Germline CDR1 and CDR2: SGDLS and YYNGEE. This CDR3 comprises 17 residues. CDR3 in DNA: TGTGCCAGCAGCGTAGACTTACTAGCGGGAGGAGGCAATGAGCAGTTCTTC. Protein product: CASSVDLLAGGGNEQFF.

The J gene is TRBJ2-3, the V gene TRBV7-3, with 7 nucleotides matching TRBD1. Germline V CDR1 and CDR2: SGHTA, FQGTGA. This CDR3 is built from 16 residues. With 4 bases clipped from V and 5 bases from J, the junction kept 12 bases outside the gene matches. CDR3 DNA: TGTGCCAGCAGCTCCACGACAGGGCGGTCGGGAGATACGCAGTATTTT. This gives the protein CASSSTTGRSGDTQYF.

This clone was seen just once. The V gene is TRBV27, the J gene TRBJ1-1; D might be TRBD1 (6 bases). The germline gives CDR1 MNHEY, CDR2 SMNVEV (reference sequence). The CDR3 runs to 13 residues. Trimming stripped 6 bases from V and 5 bases from J, with 13 bases between. The CDR3 reads CASRPDTGTEAFF. In nucleotides, the CDR3 is TGTGCCAGCAGGCCGGACACAGGGACTGAAGCTTTCTTT.

This clone was detected only a few times. The chain's CDR3 is CASSLRVAGGFQETQYF. The CDR3 nucleotides are TGTGCCAGCAGCCTCAGGGTAGCGGGGGGCTTTCAAGAGACCCAGTACTTC. The chain employs TRBV9 and TRBJ2-5; 10 bases line up with TRBD2. Trimming cost V 4 bases and J 2 bases; bases outside gene matches: 11. Germline V gives CDR1 SGDLS, CDR2 YYNGEE. The CDR3 totals 17 residues.

The chain has TRBV6-1 and TRBJ1-3; no reliable D call. V was cut by 0 bases and J by 0 bases, with 9 bases left in between. The germline gives CDR1 MNHNS, CDR2 SASEGT. This CDR3 contains 16 residues. The CDR3 bases are TGTGCCAGCAGTGAAGCGAGGCGGTCCTCTGGAAACACCATATATTTT. This gives the protein CASSEARRSSGNTIYF.

The V call is TRBV4-3, the J call TRBJ2-1; 8 bases are a match to TRBD2. The CDR3 totals 17 residues. The V gene's germline CDR1 is LGHNA and CDR2 YSLEER. After removal of 1 base from V and 12 bases from J, the junction contained 17 bases not matched to a gene. This chain's CDR3 is CASSQGRTGGGRNRQFF. CDR3 bases: TGCGCCAGCAGCCAAGGCCGAACCGGGGGGGGCCGTAACCGGCAGTTCTTC.

The chain uses TRBV6-6 and TRBJ2-5; tentatively, D is TRBD2 (5 bases). From germline, CDR1 is MNHNY and CDR2 SVGAGI (reference sequence). V was shortened by 8 bases and J by 1 base, with 20 bases between the two germline ends. The CDR3 sequence is 16 residues long. The CDR3 sequence: CASHPVGLKSQETQYF. The DNA for the CDR3 is TGTGCCAGCCACCCCGTCGGACTCAAATCCCAAGAGACCCAGTACTTC.

This chain joins TRBV2 and TRBJ1-1, with 8 bases lining up with TRBD1. Germline CDR1 is SNHLY and CDR2 is FYNNEI. The CDR3 runs 17 residues. J gave up 2 bases and V 6 bases, and 14 bases lay outside the gene matches. The CDR3 region is CASRRDSRQGINTEAFF. The CDR3 DNA is TGTGCCAGCAGGAGGGACTCTCGACAGGGGATCAACACTGAAGCTTTCTTT.

The V call is TRBV6-1, the J call TRBJ2-3; 9 bases are a match to TRBD2. This CDR3 comprises 15 residues. Germline assignment: CDR1 MNHNS and CDR2 SASEGT. J gave up 1 base and V 6 bases, and 5 bases lay outside the gene matches. The CDR3 nucleotides read TGTGCCAGCAGGACTATAGCGGGGGGCACAGATACGCAGTATTTT. It codes for CASRTIAGGTDTQYF.

The rearrangement links TRBV14 to TRBJ1-3; 10 bases are a match to TRBD1. The length of the CDR3 is 14 residues. V dropped 5 bases and J dropped 8; count of bases not matched to a gene: 6. CDR1 SGHDN and CDR2 FVKESK come from the germline V gene. The CDR3 coding sequence is TGTGCCAGCAGCGCCGGACAGGGGGTGTACACCATATATTTT. Residues: CASSAGQGVYTIYF.

V and J are TRBV21-1 and TRBJ2-7; no check of the table's D call, TRBD1, against the DNA was made. TRBV21-1 is a pseudogene. The CDR3 is 14 residues long. The CDR3 nucleotides read TGTGCCAGCAGCAGTCGGACATTCCCCTACGAGCAGTACTTC. Translation: CASSSRTFPYEQYF.

The chain links TRBV18 to TRBJ2-5; no definite D call. Germline CDR1 and CDR2: KGHSH and LQKENI. This CDR3 contains 13 residues. With 3 bases removed from V and 3 bases from J, the gap between germline ends came to 8 bases. The chain's CDR3 is CASSPVQKETQYF. The CDR3 nucleotides are TGTGCCAGCTCACCGGTCCAGAAAGAGACCCAGTACTTC.

The gene calls are TRBV6-1 and TRBJ2-3; 10 positions match TRBD2. The germline V gene has CDR1 MNHNS and CDR2 SASEGT. Trimming removed 3 bases from V and 5 bases from J; junction bases left unmatched: 8. The CDR3 spans 16 residues. CDR3 sequence: CASSEGSGRARDTQYF. CDR3 bases: TGTGCCAGCAGTGAGGGAAGCGGGAGGGCCAGAGATACGCAGTATTTT.

The CDR3 DNA is TGTGCCAGCCGGTCAGGGCAGGGTCGCACTGAAGCTTTCTTT. Translated: CASRSGQGRTEAFF. The rearrangement links TRBV27 to TRBJ1-1; tentative D call: TRBD1 (5 bases). The CDR3 spans 14 residues. V lost 8 bases to trimming and J lost 4 bases, with 17 bases between them. Germline V lookup: CDR1 MNHEY, CDR2 SMNVEV (reference sequence).

The chain carries TRBV28 and TRBJ2-2, with 7 bases identical to TRBD1. CDR1 and CDR2 from the germline V gene are MDHEN and SYDVKM. V lost 7 bases and J lost 3; bases outside the gene matches: 11. CDR3 length equals 16 residues. The CDR3 is CASTEGGAGDTGELFF. In DNA form, the CDR3 reads TGTGCCAGCACCGAAGGGGGCGCCGGGGACACCGGGGAGCTGTTTTTT. Looking up the rest from reference TRBV28 and TRBJ2-2 gives the full variable domain: DVKVTQSSRYLVKRTGEKVFLECVQDMDHENMFWYRQDPGLGLRLIYFSYDVKMKEKGDIPEGYSVSREKKERFSLILESASTNQTSMYLCASTEGGAGDTGELFFGEGSRLTVL.

As to this clone: The sample contains more than one DNA sequence encoding this CDR3. V and J are TRBV6-1 and TRBJ1-2, with unresolved D. This CDR3 has 12 residues. V was shortened by 3 bases and J by 4 bases, with 6 bases between the two germline ends. Germline CDR1 MNHNS, CDR2 SASEGT. The CDR3 here is CASSDGGYGYTF. The DNA of the CDR3 is TGTGCCAGCAGTGACGGCGGCTATGGCTACACCTTC.

The chain combines TRBV15 with TRBJ2-7, with D possibly TRBD1 on 5 matching bases. Germline CDR1 reads LNHNV; CDR2 reads YYDKDF (reference sequence). V was cut by 9 bases and J by 2 bases, with 17 bases left in between. CDR3 length: 14 residues. The CDR3 DNA sequence: TGTGCCACAAACGGTGGGCAGGGTGCCTACGAGCAGTACTTC. Amino acid sequence: CATNGGQGAYEQYF.

The chain couples TRBV19 to TRBJ2-1; 9 bases line up with TRBD2. The CDR3 runs 17 residues. The junction had 8 bases not matched to a gene; V was cut back by 0 bases and J by 5 bases. The V gene's germline CDR1 is LNHDA and CDR2 SQIVND (reference sequence). The CDR3 spells CASSIDLFAGGNNEQFF. For the CDR3, the DNA is TGTGCCAGTAGTATAGATCTATTTGCGGGAGGGAACAATGAGCAGTTCTTC.

The chain links TRBV2 to TRBJ2-7; tentatively, D is TRBD1 (6 bases). The germline V gene has CDR1 SNHLY and CDR2 FYNNEI. V was shortened by 10 bases and J by 2 bases, with 18 bases between the two germline ends. The length of the CDR3 is 14 residues. In DNA form, the CDR3 reads TGTGCCACCGTGGGTGGGGGCGAGCCCTACGAGCAGTACTTC. Translated, it gives CATVGGGEPYEQYF.

J is TRBJ2-7 and V is TRBV6-1; the match to TRBD2 covers 7 bases. The CDR3 consists of 15 residues. Trimming removed 0 bases from V and 6 bases from J; junction bases left unmatched: 8. Germline values: CDR1 MNHNS, CDR2 SASEGT. CDR3 residues: CASSEAMGGGGEQYF. The CDR3 bases are TGTGCCAGCAGTGAAGCCATGGGGGGGGGAGGCGAGCAGTACTTC.

The CDR3 spells CASSLWGGDGTDTQYF. The CDR3 DNA is TGTGCCAGCAGCTTATGGGGAGGGGACGGGACAGATACGCAGTATTTT. The chain joins TRBV7-6 to TRBJ2-3; 7 bases agree with TRBD2. This CDR3 contains 16 residues. Germline CDR1 and CDR2: SGHVS and FNYEAQ. V gave up 2 bases and J gave up 3 bases; unmatched junction bases: 8.

The rearrangement uses TRBV7-8 and TRBJ1-5; D perhaps matches TRBD1 (5 bases). With 6 bases removed from V and 0 bases from J, the gap between germline ends came to 12 bases. From germline, CDR1 is SGHVS and CDR2 FQNEAQ. This CDR3 is 15 amino acids long. The CDR3 loop reads CASSPQDYSNQPQHF. The CDR3 DNA follows: TGTGCCAGCAGTCCACAGGATTATAGCAATCAGCCCCAGCATTTT.

This clone was seen only once. This chain connects TRBV11-2 to TRBJ2-3; possibly TRBD1 for D (6 bases). Germline loops: CDR1 SGHAT, CDR2 FQNNGV. Trimming removed 7 bases at V and 3 bases at J, with 8 bases between. The CDR3 loop spans 12 amino acids. The CDR3 loop is CASKGVTDTQYF. CDR3 in DNA: TGTGCCAGCAAGGGGGTTACAGATACGCAGTATTTT.

The gene calls are TRBV7-2 and TRBJ2-1; the match to TRBD1 covers 8 bases. From germline, CDR1 is SGHTA and CDR2 FQGNSA. The V and J ends lost 2 bases and 7 bases, in that order; junction bases with no gene match: 10. This CDR3 has 16 residues. In DNA, the CDR3 is TGTGCCAGCAGCTTAAGGGGGGACAGGTTTTGGAATGAGCAGTTCTTC. Its protein product is CASSLRGDRFWNEQFF.

This sequence joins TRBV7-2 and TRBJ2-7; 8 positions match TRBD1. The CDR3 has 15 residues. Germline V lookup: CDR1 SGHTA, CDR2 FQGNSA. J lost 2 bases, V lost 5 bases, and 8 bases had no gene match. The chain's CDR3 is CASSQGQVSTYEQYF. CDR3 coding DNA: TGTGCCAGCAGCCAGGGACAGGTATCAACCTACGAGCAGTACTTC. Full variable domain (outside the CDR3, taken from reference TRBV7-2 and TRBJ2-7): GAGVSQSPSNKVTEKGKDVELRCDPISGHTALYWYRQSLGQGLEFLIYFQGNSAPDKSGLPSDRFSAERTGGSVSTLTIQRTQQEDSAVYLCASSQGQVSTYEQYFGPGTRLTVT.

This sequence joins TRBV4-3 and TRBJ2-7; 8 bases line up with TRBD2. CDR3 length: 15 amino acids. J gave up 3 bases and V 1 base, and 5 bases lay outside the gene matches. CDR1 and CDR2 (germline): LGHNA, YSLEER. In DNA form, the CDR3 reads TGCGCCAGCAGCCAAGCCCAGCGGGGGTTCTACGAGCAGTACTTC. Amino acid sequence: CASSQAQRGFYEQYF.

The chain links TRBV4-3 to TRBJ1-4; D unresolved. Germline V gives CDR1 LGHNA, CDR2 YSLEER. The length of the CDR3 is 15 residues. Trimming left V 1 base short and J 0 bases short, with 6 bases between. The CDR3 region is CASSQVTATNEKLFF. CDR3 nucleotide sequence: TGCGCCAGCAGCCAAGTCACAGCAACTAATGAAAAACTGTTTTTT.

This clone was detected once. This chain uses TRBV28 with TRBJ2-7, with D perhaps TRBD1 (6 bases). Trimming took off 4 bases at V and 6 bases at J, with 13 bases between the two ends. The CDR3 has 13 amino acids. CDR1 and CDR2 from the germline V gene are MDHEN and SYDVKM. The CDR3 DNA reads as TGTGCCAGCAGTTCCCCAGGGGCCGGCGAGCAGTACTTC. Protein product: CASSSPGAGEQYF.